This TCR beta chain was observed in a study of neoadjuvant nivolumab and ipilimumab in lung cancer. Libraries were prepared by immunoSEQ multiplex PCR; TCRdb keeps only in-frame clonotypes and omits some of them. The sample holds 7,000 to 8,500 clones, roughly 89% seen once. CDR3 size: 16 residues. The sequence was collected from an adult with non-small cell lung cancer. Some clones in this sample may be carry-over from other donors' samples. The input for sequencing was tumor tissue, taken after neoadjuvant nivolumab, alone or with ipilimumab, at or shortly before surgery. The chain recombines TRBV1 with TRBJ2-1; the table's TRBD1 call for D was not verified on the DNA. TRBV1 is deemed a pseudogene. The CDR3 sequence: CTSSQLPGQGIPEQFF. CDR3 DNA sequence: TGCACCAGCAGCCAGCTTCCGGGACAGGGTATTCCTGAGCAGTTCTTC.